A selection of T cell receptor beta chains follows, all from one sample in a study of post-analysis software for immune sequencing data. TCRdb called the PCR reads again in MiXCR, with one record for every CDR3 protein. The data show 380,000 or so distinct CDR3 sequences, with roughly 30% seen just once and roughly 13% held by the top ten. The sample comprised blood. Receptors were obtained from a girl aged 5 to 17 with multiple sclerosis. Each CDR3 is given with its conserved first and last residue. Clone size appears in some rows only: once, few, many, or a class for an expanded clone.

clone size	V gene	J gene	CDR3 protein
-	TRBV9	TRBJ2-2	CASSVRGTGGLFF
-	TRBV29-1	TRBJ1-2	CSVDWGGGLNGYTF
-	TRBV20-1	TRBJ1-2	CSARDQAYGYTF
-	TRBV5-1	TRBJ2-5	CASSLEGNRETQYF
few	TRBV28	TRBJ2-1	CASYTTVTGTYNEQFF
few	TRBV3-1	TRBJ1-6	CASSQDRGDGNSPLHF
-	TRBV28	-	CASSLSSLREYEQYF
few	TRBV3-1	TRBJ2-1	CASSPAGGSFDEQFF
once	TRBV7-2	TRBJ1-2	CASSLFGRGGGYGYTF
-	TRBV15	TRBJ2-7	CATSRTFLGQAPPLGEQYF
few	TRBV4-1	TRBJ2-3	CASLGPLRAQYF
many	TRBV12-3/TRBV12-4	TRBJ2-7	CASSLGGTYEQYF
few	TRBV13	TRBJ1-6	CACKAPGGPLHF
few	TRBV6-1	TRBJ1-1	CASGWGQNTEAFF
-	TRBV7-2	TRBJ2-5	CASSLGLAGGVGETQYF
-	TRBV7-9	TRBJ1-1	CASSTYPRGLPEAFF
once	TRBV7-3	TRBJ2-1	CASSLTFGETQFF
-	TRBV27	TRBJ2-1	CASSLILGYLEQFF
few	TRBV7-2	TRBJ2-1	CASFKYEQFF
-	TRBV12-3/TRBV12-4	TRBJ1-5	CASSPFNSNQPQHF
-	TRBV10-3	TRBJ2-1	CAISGRGAEQFF
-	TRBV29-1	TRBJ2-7	CSVTPGQGKGAYEQYF